The 29 T cell receptor beta chains below all came from one sample that was sequenced in a study of OX40 agonist ivuxolimab in advanced cancers. TCRdb keeps only in-frame clones here, not all; method: immunoSEQ multiplex PCR. The sample contains about 160,000 clones, roughly 92% of which appear only once. The sequences come from CD4+ or CD8+ T cells sorted from blood, collected in a trial of the OX40 agonist ivuxolimab. The origin of the receptors is an adult with an advanced solid tumor such as melanoma, head and neck, liver or kidney cancer.

This clone was seen a single time. The V call is TRBV2, the J call TRBJ2-3, with D possibly matching TRBD2 (5 bases). The V gene's germline CDR1 is SNHLY and CDR2 FYNNEI. The CDR3 has 12 residues. V lost 7 bases and J 1 base, leaving 6 bases between the germline ends. The CDR3 sequence: CASMRGTDTQYF. CDR3 bases: TGTGCCAGCATGCGGGGCACAGATACGCAGTATTTT.

The V gene is TRBV28, the J gene TRBJ2-7; the D gene is possibly TRBD2 (7 bases). V lost 6 bases to trimming and J lost 2 bases, with 17 bases between them. The CDR3 totals 15 residues. Germline CDR1 and CDR2: MDHEN and SYDVKM. The CDR3 is CASRGAASGPYEQYF. The CDR3 DNA sequence: TGTGCCAGCAGGGGGGCGGCTAGCGGACCCTACGAGCAGTACTTC.

As for this clone: Compared with germline, one end of the junction differs, possibly owing to a read error. Additional DNA sequences in this sample encode the identical CDR3. This chain joins TRBV5-4 and TRBJ2-5; maybe TRBD1 (7 bases). The CDR3 spans 11 residues. Germline loops: CDR1 SGHNT, CDR2 YYREEE (reference sequence). In DNA, the CDR3 is TGTGCTAGCAGGGGGGCGGGGCCCCAGTACTTC. Translating it yields CASRGAGPQYF.

V gene TRBV6-1 combines with J gene TRBJ1-2, with a weak D call TRBD1 (5 bases). Between the trimmed V and J ends, which lost 3 bases and 8 bases, there was a span of 19 bases. The CDR3 totals 15 residues. Germline values: CDR1 MNHNS, CDR2 SASEGT. This chain's CDR3 is CASSEPHRGSGGYTF. CDR3 DNA: TGTGCCAGCAGTGAGCCCCACCGGGGGTCAGGAGGCTACACCTTC.

The chain links TRBV5-6 to TRBJ1-2; D might be TRBD1 (5 bases). The length of the CDR3 is 12 residues. Germline V CDR1 and CDR2: SGHDT, YYEEEE. V lost 5 bases and J lost 2, with 7 bases in between. The CDR3 loop is CASRRQNYGYTF. Here the CDR3 DNA reads TGTGCCAGCAGGCGACAGAACTATGGCTACACCTTC.

This clone has just a few counts. V is TRBV29-1 and J is TRBJ2-1, with 14 positions matching TRBD2. CDR1 is SQVTM, CDR2 ANQGSEA, per germline. The CDR3 sequence is 14 residues long. The trim removed 8 bases at V and 10 bases at J, leaving 10 bases unmatched. The CDR3 DNA sequence: TGCAGCTCCTCGGGGACTAGCGGGAGTGAAGAGCAGTTCTTC. It is translated as CSSSGTSGSEEQFF.

This clone was detected only once. The chain joins TRBV6-1 to TRBJ2-5; no definite D call. This CDR3 is built from 13 residues. Germline CDR1 reads MNHNS; CDR2 reads SASEGT. Trimming shortened V by 7 bases and J by 5 bases, and 14 bases separated the two germline ends. The CDR3, as DNA: TGTGCCAGCATATTCATCCCCGGGGAGACCCAGTACTTC. Protein sequence: CASIFIPGETQYF.

As DNA, the CDR3 is TGTGCCAGCTCAGAGGGGGCGGGGCAGCCCCAGCATTTT. Translation: CASSEGAGQPQHF. The rearrangement uses TRBV18 and TRBJ1-5; TRBD1 matches 7 bases. There are 13 residues in the CDR3. J gave up 7 bases and V 5 bases, and 5 bases lay outside the gene matches. Per germline, CDR1 KGHSH and CDR2 LQKENI.

This chain joins TRBV18 and TRBJ2-7; TRBD1 aligns across 9 bases. CDR1 and CDR2 from the germline V gene are KGHSH and LQKENI. The CDR3 has 16 amino acids. With V trimmed by 2 bases and J by 6 bases, 11 bases remained unmatched. DNA for the CDR3: TGTGCCAGCTCACCATTCCAGGGACAGGGAAGAATCGAGCAGTACTTC. Its protein product is CASSPFQGQGRIEQYF.

This chain joins TRBV5-1 and TRBJ2-3; D is ambiguous. Germline CDR1 SGHRS, CDR2 YFSETQ. The ends were cut back, 0 bases at V and 1 base at J, with 9 bases in the middle. CDR3 length: 15 residues. The CDR3 loop reads CASSLEGERTDTQYF. The CDR3 nucleotides read TGCGCCAGCAGCTTGGAGGGCGAACGCACAGATACGCAGTATTTT.

The chain carries TRBV4-1 and TRBJ2-7; no firm D call. The V end was cut by 1 base, the J end by 4 bases, with 11 bases between. Per germline, CDR1 MGHRA and CDR2 YSYEKL. CDR3 size: 14 residues. CDR3 bases: TGCGCCAGCAGCCAAGCTGTGGTGTGGTACGAGCAGTACTTC. This gives the protein CASSQAVVWYEQYF.

The chain links TRBV27 to TRBJ1-6; a weak D match, TRBD1 (5 bases). V was trimmed by 7 bases and J by 0 bases, leaving 19 bases between them. Germline lookup yields CDR1 MNHEY and CDR2 SMNVEV (reference sequence). The CDR3 covers 18 residues. CDR3 in DNA: TGTGCCAGCAACGCCTACGGGTCAGGGAGCTCCTATAATTCACCCCTCCACTTT. Protein sequence: CASNAYGSGSSYNSPLHF.

V gene TRBV7-2 combines with J gene TRBJ1-4, with D unclear. In germline, CDR1 is SGHTA, CDR2 FQGNSA. This CDR3 is 12 amino acids long. V was shortened by 3 bases and J by 4 bases, with 3 bases between the two germline ends. DNA of the CDR3: TGTGCCAGCAGCTTCTTTAATGAAAAACTGTTTTTT. Protein sequence: CASSFFNEKLFF.

The CDR3 reads CASSFYFGGTGELFF. The CDR3 DNA is TGTGCCAGCAGCTTTTATTTTGGGGGCACCGGGGAGCTGTTTTTT. The rearrangement links TRBV13 to TRBJ2-2; D possibly matches TRBD1 or TRBD2 (5 bases each). V was cut by 3 bases and J by 4 bases, with 12 bases left in between. This CDR3 is 15 amino acids long. Per the germline V gene, CDR1 is PRHDT and CDR2 is FYEKMQ (reference sequence).

The chain uses TRBV28 and TRBJ2-1; TRBD2 aligns across 10 bases. The CDR3 runs 15 residues. Germline trimming cut 5 bases from V and 6 bases from J; bases unmatched to any gene: 7. From germline, CDR1 is MDHEN and CDR2 SYDVKM. CDR3 amino acids: CASSLARTSGNEQFF. Here the CDR3 DNA reads TGTGCCAGCAGTCTGGCCCGGACTAGCGGCAATGAGCAGTTCTTC.

The chain carries TRBV5-4 and TRBJ1-5, with a tentative D call TRBD1 (5 bases). This CDR3 has 16 residues. Trimming took off 5 bases at V and 6 bases at J, with 21 bases between the two ends. Germline CDR1 is SGHNT and CDR2 is YYREEE (reference sequence). The CDR3 DNA sequence: TGTGCCAGCAGTATGGCGGGTGGGGGTTCCCCTCAGCCCCAGCATTTT. This encodes CASSMAGGGSPQPQHF.

V usage is TRBV9 and J usage is TRBJ2-7, with a possible D match to TRBD1 (6 bases). Trimming stripped 3 bases from V and 6 bases from J, with 19 bases between. The CDR3 has 15 residues. The germline gives CDR1 SGDLS, CDR2 YYNGEE. CDR3 DNA sequence: TGTGCCAGCAGCGGAGGGGGATCGGGCCGAGCCGAGCAGTACTTC. Protein sequence: CASSGGGSGRAEQYF.

J is TRBJ1-1 and V is TRBV6-5, with 10 nucleotides matching TRBD1. V was pared by 4 bases and J by 2 bases, with 7 bases of the junction left unmatched. The CDR3 is 16 amino acids. Germline-derived CDR1 and CDR2 are MNHEY and SVGAGI. The CDR3 coding sequence is TGTGCCAGCAGTTCCCGACAGGGGGCTCGTAACACTGAAGCTTTCTTT. This translates into CASSSRQGARNTEAFF.

J is TRBJ1-5 and V is TRBV2; D gene ambiguous. CDR3 length: 12 amino acids. Per germline, CDR1 SNHLY and CDR2 FYNNEI. Trimming removed 6 bases at V and 9 bases at J, with 12 bases between. CDR3 in DNA: TGTGCCAGCAGACTCAATCGAGGGCCCCAGCATTTT. Its protein product is CASRLNRGPQHF.

The V gene is TRBV9, the J gene TRBJ1-2; 7 bases line up with TRBD1. Germline V gene data show CDR1 as SGDLS and CDR2 as YYNGEE. The CDR3 sequence is 14 residues long. V shed 4 bases and J 3 bases; nucleotides not matched to a gene: 6. CDR3 in amino acids: CASSRSGTDYGYTF. For the CDR3, the DNA is TGTGCCAGCAGCCGCAGCGGGACAGACTATGGCTACACCTTC.

V usage is TRBV11-3 and J usage is TRBJ2-7, with D perhaps assigned TRBD1 or TRBD2 (5 bases each). V was clipped by 8 bases and J by 0 bases, with 8 bases between them. Germline V gene lookup returns CDR1 SGHNT and CDR2 YENEEA. The CDR3 extends over 12 amino acids. The CDR3 DNA follows: TGTGCCAGCTCGGGGCGCTCCTACGAGCAGTACTTC. Its protein product is CASSGRSYEQYF.

This chain uses TRBV20-1 with TRBJ1-2; no definite D call. CDR1 DFQATT and CDR2 SNEGSKA come from the germline V gene (reference sequence). The length of the CDR3 is 11 residues. Trimming shortened V by 5 bases and J by 1 base, and 5 bases separated the two germline ends. The CDR3 loop reads CSAFINYGYTF. The CDR3 region has the DNA TGCAGTGCTTTTATTAACTATGGCTACACCTTC.

This clone has only one observation. The rearrangement uses TRBV15 and TRBJ2-7; D gene uncertain. The CDR3 is 15 residues long. Trimming left V 4 bases short and J 5 bases short, with 18 bases between. Per germline, CDR1 LNHNV and CDR2 YYDKDF (reference sequence). This CDR3 reads CATSTPPGSQHEQYF. The CDR3 bases are TGTGCCACCAGCACTCCCCCCGGGTCCCAACACGAGCAGTACTTC.

The rearrangement links TRBV28 to TRBJ2-3, with TRBD2 matching over 10 bases. The CDR3 consists of 16 residues. The germline gives CDR1 MDHEN, CDR2 SYDVKM. With V trimmed by 8 bases and J by 5 bases, 13 bases remained unmatched. The CDR3 region is CASPPLAGERGDTQYF. The CDR3 coding sequence is TGTGCCAGCCCCCCTCTAGCGGGAGAACGAGGAGATACGCAGTATTTT.

The chain is built from TRBV5-4 and TRBJ1-3, with a possible D match to TRBD1 (5 bases). Trimming shortened V by 0 bases and J by 1 base, and 11 bases separated the two germline ends. Germline CDR1 and CDR2: SGHNT and YYREEE (reference sequence). This CDR3 has 16 residues. The CDR3 DNA reads as TGTGCCAGCAGCTTGGAAGCAGGGCGTTCTGGAAACACCATATATTTT. The encoded protein is CASSLEAGRSGNTIYF. Complete variable domain (other parts from reference TRBV5-4 and TRBJ1-3): ETGVTQSPTHLIKTRGQQVTLRCSSQSGHNTVSWYQQALGQGPQFIFQYYREEENGRGNFPPRFSGLQFPNYSSELNVNALELDDSALYLCASSLEAGRSGNTIYFGEGSWLTVV.

The chain is built from TRBV9 and TRBJ2-3; tentative D call: TRBD1 (6 bases). Trimming took off 0 bases at V and 0 bases at J, with 8 bases between the two ends. Germline CDR1 and CDR2: SGDLS and YYNGEE. The CDR3 covers 15 residues. Written as DNA, the CDR3 is TGTGCCAGCAGCGTAGGTACAGGGAGCACAGATACGCAGTATTTT. It encodes CASSVGTGSTDTQYF.

V gene TRBV5-6 combines with J gene TRBJ2-3; D unclear. Germline V gene sequence: CDR1 SGHDT, CDR2 YYEEEE. V lost 4 bases and J 2 bases, leaving 8 bases between the germline ends. The length of the CDR3 is 13 residues. The CDR3 DNA sequence: TGTGCCAGCAGCCGTACCTACACAGATACGCAGTATTTT. It translates to CASSRTYTDTQYF.

This chain joins TRBV19 and TRBJ2-4, with 9 positions matching TRBD2. Germline V gene sequence: CDR1 LNHDA, CDR2 SQIVND (reference sequence). The CDR3 spans 12 residues. The V segment lost 4 bases and the J segment 16 bases; nucleotides outside the gene matches: 8. DNA of the CDR3: TGTGCCAGTAGTACTAGCGGGGTTGATAAATACTTC. Translating it yields CASSTSGVDKYF.

The chain employs TRBV18 and TRBJ1-4, with TRBD1 identical over 7 bases. With V trimmed by 3 bases and J by 5 bases, 12 bases remained unmatched. Germline V gives CDR1 KGHSH, CDR2 LQKENI. This CDR3 spans 17 amino acids. CDR3 bases: TGTGCCAGCTCACCCGGCTTAGCAGGGGGGCGAAATGAAAAACTGTTTTTT. Protein sequence: CASSPGLAGGRNEKLFF.